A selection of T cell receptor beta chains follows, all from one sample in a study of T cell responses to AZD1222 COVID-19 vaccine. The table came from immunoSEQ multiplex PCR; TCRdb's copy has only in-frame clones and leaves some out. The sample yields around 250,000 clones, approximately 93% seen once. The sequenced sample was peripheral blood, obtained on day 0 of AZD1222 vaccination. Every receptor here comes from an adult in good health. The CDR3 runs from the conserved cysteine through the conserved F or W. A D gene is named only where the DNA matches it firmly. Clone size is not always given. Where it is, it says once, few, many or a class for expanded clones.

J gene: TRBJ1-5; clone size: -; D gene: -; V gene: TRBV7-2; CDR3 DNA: TGTGCCAGCAGCTTAGAGCCGAGAAGGCCCCAGCATTTT; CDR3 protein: CASSLEPRRPQHF
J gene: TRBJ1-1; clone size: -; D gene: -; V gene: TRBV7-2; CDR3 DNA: TGTGCCAGCAGCTTACAGACTCAGAACACTGAAGCTTTCTTT; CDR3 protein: CASSLQTQNTEAFF
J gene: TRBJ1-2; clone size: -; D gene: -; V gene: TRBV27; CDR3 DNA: TGTGCCAGCAGTTTTTCAGGCCTGAACACCTATGGCTACACCTTC; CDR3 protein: CASSFSGLNTYGYTF
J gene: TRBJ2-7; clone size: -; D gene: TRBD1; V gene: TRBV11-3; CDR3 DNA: TGTGCCAGCAGCCGCCTTGACAGGGGACCCTACGAGCAGTACTTC; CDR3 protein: CASSRLDRGPYEQYF
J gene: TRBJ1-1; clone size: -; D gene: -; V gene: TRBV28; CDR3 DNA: TGTGCCAGCAGTGCGGGGGGTCGGGATACTGAAGCTTTCTTT; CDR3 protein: CASSAGGRDTEAFF
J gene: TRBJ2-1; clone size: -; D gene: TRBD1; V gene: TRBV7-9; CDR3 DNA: TGTGCCAGCGGGGGGACAGGGATCGATGAGCAGTTCTTC; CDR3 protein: CASGGTGIDEQFF
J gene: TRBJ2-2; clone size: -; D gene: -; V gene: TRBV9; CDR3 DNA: TGTGCCAGCAGGGAGGGACATCTCGGCGGGGAGCTGTTTTTT; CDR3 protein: CASREGHLGGELFF
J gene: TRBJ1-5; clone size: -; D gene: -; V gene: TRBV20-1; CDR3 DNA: TGCAGTGCTATTGAGGGTAATAGCAATCAGCCCCAGCATTTT; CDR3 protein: CSAIEGNSNQPQHF
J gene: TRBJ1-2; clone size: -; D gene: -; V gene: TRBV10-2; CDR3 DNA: TGCGCCAGCAGTCAGGAACGGTATGGCTACACCTTC; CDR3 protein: CASSQERYGYTF
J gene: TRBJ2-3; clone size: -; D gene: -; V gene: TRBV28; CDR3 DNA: TGTGCCAGCACCCTAGCTGGCGGCATTAGCACAGATACGCAGTATTTT; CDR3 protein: CASTLAGGISTDTQYF
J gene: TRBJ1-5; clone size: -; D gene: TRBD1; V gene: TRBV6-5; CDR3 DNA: TGTGCCAGCAGTTTAATGGGACAGGGCGCTCAGCCCCAGCATTTT; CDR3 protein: CASSLMGQGAQPQHF
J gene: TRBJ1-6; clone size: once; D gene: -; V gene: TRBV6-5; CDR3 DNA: TGTGCCAGCAGTTACTCACGAGGACAGTATAATTCACCCCTCCACTTT; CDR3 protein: CASSYSRGQYNSPLHF
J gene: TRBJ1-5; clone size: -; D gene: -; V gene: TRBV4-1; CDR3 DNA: TGCGCCAGCAGCCAGTTACCCTACGATCAGCCCCAGCATTTT; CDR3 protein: CASSQLPYDQPQHF
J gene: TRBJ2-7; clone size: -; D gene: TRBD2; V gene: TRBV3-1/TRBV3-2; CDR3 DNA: TGTGCCAGCAGCCCCCGTGCGGGGGGAGAGCAGTACTTC; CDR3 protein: CASSPRAGGEQYF
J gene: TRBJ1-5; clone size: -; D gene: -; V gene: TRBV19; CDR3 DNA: TGTGCCAGTAGTAACACCCCCGTGCAGCCCCAGCATTTT; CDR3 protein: CASSNTPVQPQHF
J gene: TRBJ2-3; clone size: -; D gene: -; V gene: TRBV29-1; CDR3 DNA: TGCAGCGTTGCTCCGGGTCCCAGCACAGATACGCAGTATTTT; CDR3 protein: CSVAPGPSTDTQYF
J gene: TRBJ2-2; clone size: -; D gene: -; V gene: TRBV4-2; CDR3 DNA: TGTGCCAGCAGCCAAGTTACAGCCACCGGGGAGCTGTTTTTT; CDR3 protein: CASSQVTATGELFF
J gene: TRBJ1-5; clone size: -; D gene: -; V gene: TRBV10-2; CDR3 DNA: TGCGCCAGCAGCATGACAGTAACGAATCAGCCCCAGCATTTT; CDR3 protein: CASSMTVTNQPQHF
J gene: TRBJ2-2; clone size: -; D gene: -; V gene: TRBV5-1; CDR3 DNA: TGCGCCAGCACCCGGGACTTTGAGACCGGGGAGCTGTTTTTT; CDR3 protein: CASTRDFETGELFF
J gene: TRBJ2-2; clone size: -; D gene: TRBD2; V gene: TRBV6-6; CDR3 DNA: TGTGCCAGCAGTTTATACCGGGGGGCGAACACCGGGGAGCTGTTTTTT; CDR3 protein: CASSLYRGANTGELFF
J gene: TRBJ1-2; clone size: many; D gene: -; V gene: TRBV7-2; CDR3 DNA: TGTGCCAGCAGCTTAGTGTGGGGGAGGCACTATGGCTACACCTTC; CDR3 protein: CASSLVWGRHYGYTF
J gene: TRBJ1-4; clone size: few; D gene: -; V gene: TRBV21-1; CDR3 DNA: TGTGCCAGCAGCCCCCGACCCGGGACAGGGCGTGAAAAACTGTTTTTT; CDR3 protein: CASSPRPGTGREKLFF
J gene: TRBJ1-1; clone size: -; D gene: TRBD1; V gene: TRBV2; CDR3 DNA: TGTGCCAGCACCCGTAGGACAGGGGGGACTGAAGCTTTCTTT; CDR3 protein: CASTRRTGGTEAFF
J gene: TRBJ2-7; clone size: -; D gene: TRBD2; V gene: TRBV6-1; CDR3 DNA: TGTGCCAGCAGATATAGCGGGAGCTCCTACGAGCAGTACTTC; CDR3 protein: CASRYSGSSYEQYF
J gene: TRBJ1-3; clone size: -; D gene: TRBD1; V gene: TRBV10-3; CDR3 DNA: TGTGCCATCCAGGGGGCTCCTGGAAACACCATATATTTT; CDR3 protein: CAIQGAPGNTIYF
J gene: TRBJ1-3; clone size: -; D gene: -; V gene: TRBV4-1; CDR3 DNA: TGCGCCAGCAGCCAACAGGGCTGGGTAGGAAACACCATATATTTT; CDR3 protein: CASSQQGWVGNTIYF
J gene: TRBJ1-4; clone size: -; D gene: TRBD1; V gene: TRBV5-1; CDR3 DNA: TGCGCCAGCAGCCCCGGGACAGGGGTCGAAAAACTGTTTTTT; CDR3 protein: CASSPGTGVEKLFF
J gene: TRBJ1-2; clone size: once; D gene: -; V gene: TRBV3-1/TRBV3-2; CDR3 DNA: TGTGCCAGCAGCCAAGAACAGGGACATGGCTACACCTTC; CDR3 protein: CASSQEQGHGYTF
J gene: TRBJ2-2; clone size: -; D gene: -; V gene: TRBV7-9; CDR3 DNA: TGTGCCAGCAGCCCAAGTTACTCCCCGGGGGAGCTGTTTTTT; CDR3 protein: CASSPSYSPGELFF
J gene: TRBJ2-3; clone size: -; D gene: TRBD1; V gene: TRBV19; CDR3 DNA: TGTGCCAGTAGTTCCGACAGGGCCACAGATACGCAGTATTTT; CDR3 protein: CASSSDRATDTQYF
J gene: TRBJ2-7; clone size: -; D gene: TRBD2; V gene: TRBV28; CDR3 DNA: TGTGCCAGCAGTTCCCCGGGGGGGACAAGGGGCCTGCGGCAGTACTTC; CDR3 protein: CASSSPGGTRGLRQYF
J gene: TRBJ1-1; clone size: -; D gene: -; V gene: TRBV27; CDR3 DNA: TGTGCCAGTAACAGTAGGATGAACACTGAAGCTTTCTTT; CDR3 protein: CASNSRMNTEAFF
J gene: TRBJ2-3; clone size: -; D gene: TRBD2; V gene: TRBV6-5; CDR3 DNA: TGTGCCAGCAGCAAACTAGCGGGAGGTGATACGCAGTATTTT; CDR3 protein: CASSKLAGGDTQYF
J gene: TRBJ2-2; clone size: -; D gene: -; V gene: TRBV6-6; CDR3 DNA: TGTGCCAGCAGGGGACCCTGGAACACCGGGGAGCTGTTTTTT; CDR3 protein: CASRGPWNTGELFF
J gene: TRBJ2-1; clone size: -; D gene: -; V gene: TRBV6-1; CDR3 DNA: TGTGCCAGCAGTGAAAAGCCTCCTTGGGGCTCCTACAATGAGCAGTTCTTC; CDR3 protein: CASSEKPPWGSYNEQFF
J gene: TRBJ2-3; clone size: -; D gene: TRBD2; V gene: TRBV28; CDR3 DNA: TGTGCCAGCAGACCTGGGGGGGCAGATACGCAGTATTTT; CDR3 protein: CASRPGGADTQYF
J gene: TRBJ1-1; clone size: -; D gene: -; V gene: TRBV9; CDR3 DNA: TGTGCCAGCAGCCGGGATGGACAGACTGAAGCTTTCTTT; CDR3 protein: CASSRDGQTEAFF
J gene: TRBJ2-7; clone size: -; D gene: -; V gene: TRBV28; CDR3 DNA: TGTGCCAGCAGTGAGAGGAACTACGAGCAGTACTTC; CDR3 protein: CASSERNYEQYF
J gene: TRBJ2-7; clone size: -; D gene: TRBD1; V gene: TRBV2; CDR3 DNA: TGTGCCAGCAGCTCCCGAAGCGGCAGGGGGAACGAGCAGTACTTC; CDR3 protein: CASSSRSGRGNEQYF
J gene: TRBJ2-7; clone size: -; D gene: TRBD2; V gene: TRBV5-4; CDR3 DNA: TGTGCCAGCAGCCATGGCAGCGGGAGTTACGAGCAGTACTTC; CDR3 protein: CASSHGSGSYEQYF
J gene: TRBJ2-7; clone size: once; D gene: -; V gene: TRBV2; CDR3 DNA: TGTGCCAGCAGTGTATTGTTTTCCTACGAGCAGTACTTC; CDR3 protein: CASSVLFSYEQYF
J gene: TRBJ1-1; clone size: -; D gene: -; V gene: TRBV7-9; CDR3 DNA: TGTGCCAGCAGCATAACAGGAGATGAAGCTTTCTTT; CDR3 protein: CASSITGDEAFF
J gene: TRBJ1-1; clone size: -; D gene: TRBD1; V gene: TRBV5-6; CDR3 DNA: TGTGCCAGCAGCGTAGGGGACAGCCACACTGAAGCTTTCTTT; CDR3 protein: CASSVGDSHTEAFF
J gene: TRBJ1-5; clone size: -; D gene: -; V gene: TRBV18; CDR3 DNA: TGTGCCAGCTCACCCGGACTCACTGGGAGCAATCAGCCCCAGCATTTT; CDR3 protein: CASSPGLTGSNQPQHF
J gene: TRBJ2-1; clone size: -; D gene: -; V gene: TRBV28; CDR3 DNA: TGTGCCAGCAGCTCCCCCGGAACTAGCATTCGAAATGAGCAGTTCTTC; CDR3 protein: CASSSPGTSIRNEQFF
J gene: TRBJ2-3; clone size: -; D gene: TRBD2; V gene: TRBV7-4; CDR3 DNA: TGTGCCAGCCTCGACCCGGGGCGGGAGGAGTTTCCAGATACGCAGTATTTT; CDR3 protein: CASLDPGREEFPDTQYF
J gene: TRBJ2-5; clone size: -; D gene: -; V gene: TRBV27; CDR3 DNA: TGTGCCAGCAGTTTATGTCGGCAGGGGTTGATCTTGAAAGAGACCCAGTACTTC; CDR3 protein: CASSLCRQGLILKETQYF
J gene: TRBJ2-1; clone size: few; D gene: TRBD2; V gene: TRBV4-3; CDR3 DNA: TGCGCCAGCAGCCAATGGGGCGGGAGTAGTGAGCAGTTCTTC; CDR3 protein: CASSQWGGSSEQFF
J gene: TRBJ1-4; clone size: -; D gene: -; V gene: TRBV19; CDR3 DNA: TGTGCCAGTAGTAGCCAGGATGCAACTAATGAAAAACTGTTTTTT; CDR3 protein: CASSSQDATNEKLFF
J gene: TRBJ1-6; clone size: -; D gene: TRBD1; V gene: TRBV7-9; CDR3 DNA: TGTGCCAGCAGCTCCAGGGGGCGATATAATTCACCCCTCCACTTT; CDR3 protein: CASSSRGRYNSPLHF